This T cell receptor (beta chain) was recovered during a study of blood T cell repertoires in COVID-19. Across the study: Donors in the United States, Italy and Spain gave samples during acute or convalescent COVID-19.

In the original analysis: It was from reference gene primer amplification that nucleated cell counts were estimated. Generated by immunoSEQ multiplex PCR, the TCRdb table keeps only in-frame clones and is missing some. V and J calls and clone size follow that table, whereas D and trimming were derived from the DNA. This table holds about 120,000 clones, roughly 90% found once. Germline CDR1 reads MNHEY; CDR2 reads SVGAGI. This CDR3 region has 12 residues. V was cut by 7 bases and J by 4 bases, with 11 bases left in between. The receptor comes from a man aged 45-60 years with acute or convalescent COVID-19. Sequenced sample: peripheral blood. The chain links TRBV6-5 to TRBJ2-7; no reliable D call. The CDR3 DNA is TGTGCCAGCAAGGAGATAGAATACGAGCAGTACTTC. Its protein product is CASKEIEYEQYF.